These 12 T cell receptor beta chains were all obtained from the same sample, sequenced in a study of tumor and adjacent non-tumor tissue in lung cancer. The template was RNA from unsorted bulk tissue. The library came from three nested PCR rounds adapted from ARM-PCR protocols. MiXCR was run by TCRdb on the multiplex PCR reads, yielding one entry per CDR3 protein. The data show roughly 76,000 distinct CDR3 sequences, roughly 75% seen once. The specimen sequenced was lung tumor tissue. The receptors shown here come from a woman in her 70s with non-small cell lung cancer.

This clonotype was recorded only once. This may come from a read error, since a much larger clone is one base off. The chain has TRBV20-1 and TRBJ2-1, with D perhaps TRBD1 or TRBD2 (5 bases each). The CDR3 sequence is 15 residues long. The germline V and J ends were trimmed by 1 base and 6 bases, with 16 bases remaining between them. CDR1 and CDR2 from the germline V gene are DFQATT and SNEGSKA (reference sequence). The CDR3, as DNA: TGCAGTGCTAGAGTGGGACGCCATTTATCCAATGAGCAGTTCTTC. It yields the protein CSARVGRHLSNEQFF.

Regarding this clonotype: Germline is not matched at one junction end, which may reflect a read error. The chain has TRBV5-4 and TRBJ2-7; D is possibly TRBD1 or TRBD2 (7 bases each). Germline values: CDR1 SGHNT, CDR2 YYREEE (reference sequence). The CDR3 runs 14 residues. The CDR3 coding sequence is TGCGCCAGCACCCTGGGAGGGGGCGAAGGCGAGCATTACTTC. Translation: CASTLGGGEGEHYF.

This chain's CDR3 is CASSPPNNEQFF. For the CDR3, the DNA is TGTGCCAGCAGCCCGCCAAACAATGAGCAGTTCTTC. The chain employs TRBV5-5 and TRBJ2-1; D unresolved. The CDR3 covers 12 residues. V lost 4 bases, J lost 5 bases, and 7 bases lay in between. CDR1 is SGHKS and CDR2 is YYEKEE in the germline V gene (reference sequence). The whole variable domain, filled in from reference TRBV5-5 and TRBJ2-1, reads DAGVTQSPTHLIKTRGQQVTLRCSPISGHKSVSWYQQVLGQGPQFIFQYYEKEERGRGNFPDRFSARQFPNYSSELNVNALLLGDSALYLCASSPPNNEQFFGPGTRLTVL.

The V gene is TRBV7-9, the J gene TRBJ2-6, with unresolved D. This CDR3 has 15 residues. Germline V CDR1 and CDR2: SEHNR, FQNEAQ (reference sequence). V was cut by 5 bases and J by 0 bases, with 8 bases left in between. CDR3 coding DNA: TGTGCCAGCAGCACAGTACTCTCTGGGGCCAACGTCCTGACTTTC. As protein: CASSTVLSGANVLTF.

V usage is TRBV28 and J usage is TRBJ2-5, with D uncertain. The CDR3 extends over 16 amino acids. The V gene's germline CDR1 is MDHEN and CDR2 SYDVKM. V lost 7 bases to trimming and J lost 0 bases, with 18 bases between them. CDR3 DNA: TGTGCCAGCATGACTTCCAACAAGGAAGACCAAGAGACCCAGTACTTC. It encodes CASMTSNKEDQETQYF.

Note on this clonotype: A much bigger clone sits one base away, suggesting this may be a read error. As the CDR3 is not closed by the conserved phenylalanine or tryptophan, this likely results from a read error. The genes are TRBV5-1 and TRBJ2-3; no clear D gene. Germline values: CDR1 SGHRS, CDR2 YFSETQ. With 0 bases removed from V and 4 bases from J, the gap between germline ends came to 6 bases. This CDR3 has 13 amino acids. This CDR3 reads CASSLGSSDTQYL. The CDR3 DNA reads TGCGCCAGCAGCTTGGGATCCTCAGATACGCAGTATTTA.

This clonotype has only a few counts. A much bigger clone sits one base away, suggesting this may be a read error. This chain links TRBV25-1 with TRBJ1-5; D unresolved. The V gene's germline CDR1 is MGHDK and CDR2 SYGVNS. There are 12 residues in the CDR3. CDR3 loop: CANSTGNQPQHF. The CDR3 region has the DNA TGTGCCAACAGTACGGGGAATCAGCCCCAGCATTTT. Complete variable domain (other parts from reference TRBV25-1 and TRBJ1-5): EADIYQTPRYLVIGTGKKITLECSQTMGHDKMYWYQQDPGMELHLIHYSYGVNSTEKGDLSSESTVSRIRTEHFPLTLESARPSHTSQYLCANSTGNQPQHFGDGTRLSIL.

Concerning this clonotype: The junction departs from germline at one end; a sequencing error may be responsible. The V call is TRBV7-8, the J call TRBJ1-1, with TRBD1 matching over 9 bases. Germline V gene data show CDR1 as SGHVS and CDR2 as FQNEAQ. The CDR3 has 14 residues. CDR3 sequence (DNA): TGTGCCAGCAGCTTGGGACAGGGAGAGACTGAAGATTTCTTT. Its translation: CASSLGQGETEDFF.

This CDR3 is CSARVGTSSYEQYF. Written as DNA, the CDR3 is TGCAGTGCTAGAGTAGGGACTAGCAGTTACGAGCAGTACTTC. The chain is built from TRBV20-1 and TRBJ2-7; 9 bases fit TRBD2. After removal of 1 base from V and 4 bases from J, the junction contained 5 bases not matched to a gene. Germline CDR1 and CDR2: DFQATT and SNEGSKA (reference sequence). The CDR3 is 14 residues long.

As concerns this clonotype: Because it lacks the conserved phenylalanine or tryptophan at the end, this CDR3 is likely a read error. The limits of the CDR3 on the DNA are not certain, so only TCRdb's listed CDR3 is given. The chain combines TRBV28 with TRBJ1-5; the D call of TRBD1 is as the table states it, not checked on the DNA. Germline CDR1 and CDR2: MDHEN and SYDVKM. Termini included, the CDR3 measures 12 amino acids. CDR3 amino acids: CASTAPRGPQHI.

In the case of this clonotype: An end of the junction differs from the germline gene, which may be a read error. V gene TRBV5-6 combines with J gene TRBJ2-2; 7 nucleotides line up with TRBD1. This CDR3 spans 13 amino acids. In germline, CDR1 is SGHDT, CDR2 YYEEEE. The CDR3 region is CDSSSTGFGELFF. The CDR3 DNA is TGTGACAGCAGCTCGACAGGGTTCGGGGAGTTGTTTTTT.

The gene calls are TRBV30 and TRBJ2-5; 7 bases match TRBD2. CDR1 is GTSNPN, CDR2 SVGIG, per germline (reference sequence). V shed 4 bases, J shed 7 bases, and the junction held 18 bases outside the gene matches. The CDR3 is 16 residues long. CDR3 sequence: CAWIMGRRGFRGTQYF. CDR3 nucleotide sequence: TGTGCCTGGATCATGGGGCGGCGGGGGTTTAGAGGGACCCAGTACTTC.